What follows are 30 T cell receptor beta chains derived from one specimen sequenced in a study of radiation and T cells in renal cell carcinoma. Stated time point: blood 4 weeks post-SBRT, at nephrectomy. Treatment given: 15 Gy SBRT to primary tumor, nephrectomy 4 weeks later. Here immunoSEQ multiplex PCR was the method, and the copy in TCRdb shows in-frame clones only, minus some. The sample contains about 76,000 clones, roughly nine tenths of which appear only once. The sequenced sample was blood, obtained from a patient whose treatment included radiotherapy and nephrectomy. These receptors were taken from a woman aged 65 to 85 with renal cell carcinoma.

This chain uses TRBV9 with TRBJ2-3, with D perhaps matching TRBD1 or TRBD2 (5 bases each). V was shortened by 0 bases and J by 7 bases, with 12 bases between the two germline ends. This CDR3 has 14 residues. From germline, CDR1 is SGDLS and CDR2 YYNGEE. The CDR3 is CASSVATGLHTQYF. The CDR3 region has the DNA TGTGCCAGCAGCGTAGCTACGGGGCTCCATACGCAGTATTTT.

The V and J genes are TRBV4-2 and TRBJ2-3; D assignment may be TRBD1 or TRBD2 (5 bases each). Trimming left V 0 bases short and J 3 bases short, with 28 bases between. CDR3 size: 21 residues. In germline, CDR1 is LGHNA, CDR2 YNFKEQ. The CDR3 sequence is CASSQDYPGPTRSYKTDTQYF. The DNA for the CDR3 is TGTGCCAGCAGCCAAGATTACCCGGGACCAACCCGATCCTACAAAACAGATACGCAGTATTTT.

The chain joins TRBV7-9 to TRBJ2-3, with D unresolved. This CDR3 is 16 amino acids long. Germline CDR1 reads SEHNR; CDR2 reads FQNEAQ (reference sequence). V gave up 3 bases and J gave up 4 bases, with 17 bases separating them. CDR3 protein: CASSFTGPPGADTQYF. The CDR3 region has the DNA TGTGCCAGCAGCTTCACCGGGCCCCCGGGCGCAGATACGCAGTATTTT.

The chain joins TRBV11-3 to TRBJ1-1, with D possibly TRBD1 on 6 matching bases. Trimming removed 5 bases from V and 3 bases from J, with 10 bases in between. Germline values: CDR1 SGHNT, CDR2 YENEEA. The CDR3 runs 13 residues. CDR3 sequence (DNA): TGTGCCAGCAGCCACAGGGTGGACACTGAAGCTTTCTTT. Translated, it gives CASSHRVDTEAFF. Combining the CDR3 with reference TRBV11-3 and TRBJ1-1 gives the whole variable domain EAGVVQSPRYKIIEKKQPVAFWCNPISGHNTLYWYLQNLGQGPELLIRYENEEAVDDSQLPKDRFSAERLKGVDSTLKIQPAELGDSAVYLCASSHRVDTEAFFGQGTRLTVV.

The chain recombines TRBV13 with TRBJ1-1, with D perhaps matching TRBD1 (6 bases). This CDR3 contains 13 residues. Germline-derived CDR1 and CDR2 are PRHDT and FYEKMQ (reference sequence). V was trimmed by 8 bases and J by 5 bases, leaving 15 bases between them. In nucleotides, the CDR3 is TGTGCCAGCGGCCGGACAGACCGTACTGAAGCTTTCTTT. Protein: CASGRTDRTEAFF.

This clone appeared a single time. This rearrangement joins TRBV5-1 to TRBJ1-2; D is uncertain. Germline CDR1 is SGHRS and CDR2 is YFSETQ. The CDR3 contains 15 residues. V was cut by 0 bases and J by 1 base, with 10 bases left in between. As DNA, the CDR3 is TGCGCCAGCAGCTTGGAATTGGGGTTTAACTATGGCTACACCTTC. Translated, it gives CASSLELGFNYGYTF.

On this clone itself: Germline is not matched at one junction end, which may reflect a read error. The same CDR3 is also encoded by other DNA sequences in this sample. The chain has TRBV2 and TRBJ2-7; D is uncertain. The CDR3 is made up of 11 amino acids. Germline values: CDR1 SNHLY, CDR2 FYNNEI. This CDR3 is CASSELGKQYF. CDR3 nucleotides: TGTGCCAGTAGTGAATTAGGGAAGCAGTACTTC.

The CDR3 reads CASSQGLGPSPLHF. Here the CDR3 DNA reads TGTGCCAGCAGTCAAGGGTTGGGTCCTTCACCCCTCCACTTT. V and J are TRBV6-6 and TRBJ1-6; D remains unclear. Germline V gene sequence: CDR1 MNHNY, CDR2 SVGAGI (reference sequence). The V gene lost 5 bases and the J gene lost 9 bases, with 14 bases spanning the gap. The CDR3 loop spans 14 amino acids.

CDR3 DNA sequence: TGTGCCAGCAGCTTGGTAAATGGGGGCTATGGCTACACCTTC. Residues: CASSLVNGGYGYTF. The chain is built from TRBV5-4 and TRBJ1-2; possibly TRBD1 for D (5 bases). Trimming removed 0 bases at V and 4 bases at J, with 10 bases between. The CDR3 is 14 residues long. The germline V gene encodes CDR1 SGHNT and CDR2 YYREEE (reference sequence).

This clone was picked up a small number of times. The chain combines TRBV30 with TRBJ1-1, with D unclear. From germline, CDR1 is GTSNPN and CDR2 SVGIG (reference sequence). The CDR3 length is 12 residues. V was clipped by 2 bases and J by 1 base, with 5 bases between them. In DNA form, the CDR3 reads TGTGCCTGGAGTCACCCGAACACTGAAGCTTTCTTT. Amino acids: CAWSHPNTEAFF. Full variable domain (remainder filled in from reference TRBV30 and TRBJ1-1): SQTIHQWPATLVQPVGSPLSLECTVEGTSNPNLYWYRQAAGRGLQLLFYSVGIGQISSEVPQNLSASRPQDRQFILSSKKLLLSDSGFYLCAWSHPNTEAFFGQGTRLTVV.

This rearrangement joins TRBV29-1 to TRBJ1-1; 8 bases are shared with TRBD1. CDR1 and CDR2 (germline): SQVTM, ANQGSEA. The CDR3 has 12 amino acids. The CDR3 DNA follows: TGCCTGCGGGGACAGGAGAACACTGAAGCTTTCTTT. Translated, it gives CLRGQENTEAFF.

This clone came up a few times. This chain's CDR3 is CAWGFGQQNTEAFF. The CDR3 DNA reads TGTGCCTGGGGCTTCGGACAGCAGAACACTGAAGCTTTCTTT. The rearrangement links TRBV30 to TRBJ1-1; the D gene is possibly TRBD1 (6 bases). This CDR3 is built from 14 residues. The germline V and J ends were trimmed by 5 bases and 1 base, with 14 bases remaining between them. Per the germline V gene, CDR1 is GTSNPN and CDR2 is SVGIG (reference sequence).

The CDR3 region is CASSIRDSSGNTIYF. CDR3 bases: TGTGCCAGTAGTATCAGGGACAGCTCTGGAAACACCATATATTTT. The chain is built from TRBV19 and TRBJ1-3; 7 nucleotides match TRBD1. The CDR3 covers 15 residues. Germline CDR1 LNHDA, CDR2 SQIVND (reference sequence). Trimming removed 3 bases from V and 0 bases from J; junction bases left unmatched: 2.

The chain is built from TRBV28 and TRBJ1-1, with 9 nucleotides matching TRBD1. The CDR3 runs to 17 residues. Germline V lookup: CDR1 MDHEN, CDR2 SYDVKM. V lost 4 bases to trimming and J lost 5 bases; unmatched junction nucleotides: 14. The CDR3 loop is CASSSPGTGSLGTEAFF. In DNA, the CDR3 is TGTGCCAGCAGTTCCCCCGGGACAGGGTCCCTGGGGACTGAAGCTTTCTTT.

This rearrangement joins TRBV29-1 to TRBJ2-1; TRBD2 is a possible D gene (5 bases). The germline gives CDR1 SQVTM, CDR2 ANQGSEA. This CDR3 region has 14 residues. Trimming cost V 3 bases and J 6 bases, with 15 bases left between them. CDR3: CSVDADSGGNEQFF. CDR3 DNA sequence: TGCAGCGTTGATGCGGACTCGGGTGGCAATGAGCAGTTCTTC.

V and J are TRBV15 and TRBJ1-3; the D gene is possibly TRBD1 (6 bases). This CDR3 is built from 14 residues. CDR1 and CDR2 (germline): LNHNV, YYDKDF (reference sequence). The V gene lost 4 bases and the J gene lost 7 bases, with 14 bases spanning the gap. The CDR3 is CATSKRQGWNTIYF. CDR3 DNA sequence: TGTGCCACCAGCAAGAGGCAGGGGTGGAACACCATATATTTT.

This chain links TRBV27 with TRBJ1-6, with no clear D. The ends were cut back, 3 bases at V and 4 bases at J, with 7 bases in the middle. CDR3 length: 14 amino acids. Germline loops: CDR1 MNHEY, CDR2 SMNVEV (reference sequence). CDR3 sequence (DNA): TGTGCCAGCAGTTTTTCGGGGTATAATTCACCCCTCCACTTT. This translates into CASSFSGYNSPLHF.

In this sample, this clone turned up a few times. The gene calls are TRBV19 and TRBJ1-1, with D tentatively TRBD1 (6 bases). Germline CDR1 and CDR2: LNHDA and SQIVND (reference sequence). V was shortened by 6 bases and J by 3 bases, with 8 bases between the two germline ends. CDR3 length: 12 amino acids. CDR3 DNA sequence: TGTGCCAGTAGGGACAGTCACACTGAAGCTTTCTTT. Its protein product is CASRDSHTEAFF.

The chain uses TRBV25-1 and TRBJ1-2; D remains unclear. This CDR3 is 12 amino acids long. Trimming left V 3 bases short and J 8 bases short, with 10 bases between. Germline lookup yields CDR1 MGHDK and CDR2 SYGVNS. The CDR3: CASSELPGGYTF. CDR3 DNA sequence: TGTGCCAGCAGTGAGCTCCCCGGAGGCTACACCTTC.

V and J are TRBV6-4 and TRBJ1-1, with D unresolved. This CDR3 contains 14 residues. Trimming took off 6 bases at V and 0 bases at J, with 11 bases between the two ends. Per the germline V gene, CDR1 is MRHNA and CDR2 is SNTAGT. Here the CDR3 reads CASREQPMNTEAFF. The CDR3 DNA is TGTGCCAGCAGGGAGCAGCCCATGAACACTGAAGCTTTCTTT.

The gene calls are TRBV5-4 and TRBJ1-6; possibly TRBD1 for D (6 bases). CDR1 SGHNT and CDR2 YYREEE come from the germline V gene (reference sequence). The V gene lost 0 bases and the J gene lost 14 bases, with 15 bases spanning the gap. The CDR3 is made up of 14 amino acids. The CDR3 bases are TGTGCCAGCAGCTTGGGGAATCGGGGGGCCTCCCTCCACTTT. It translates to CASSLGNRGASLHF.

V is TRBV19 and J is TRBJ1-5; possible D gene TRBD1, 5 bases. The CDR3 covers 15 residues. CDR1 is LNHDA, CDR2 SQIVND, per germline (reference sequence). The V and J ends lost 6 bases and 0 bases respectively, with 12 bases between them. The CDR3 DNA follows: TGTGCCAGTAGGCAGATACAGGATAGCAATCAGCCCCAGCATTTT. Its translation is CASRQIQDSNQPQHF.

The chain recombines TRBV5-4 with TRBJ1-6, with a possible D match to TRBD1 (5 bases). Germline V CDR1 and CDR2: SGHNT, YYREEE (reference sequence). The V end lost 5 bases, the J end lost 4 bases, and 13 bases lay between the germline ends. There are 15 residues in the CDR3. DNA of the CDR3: TGTGCCAGCAGTTCAGAACGACAGTATAATTCACCCCTCCACTTT. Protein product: CASSSERQYNSPLHF.

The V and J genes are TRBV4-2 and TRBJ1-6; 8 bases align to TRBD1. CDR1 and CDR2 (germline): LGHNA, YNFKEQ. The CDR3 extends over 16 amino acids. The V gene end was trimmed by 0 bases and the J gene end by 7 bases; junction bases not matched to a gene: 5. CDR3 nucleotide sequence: TGTGCCAGCAGCCAAGATAAAGGGACAGGCAATTCACCCCTCCACTTT. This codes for CASSQDKGTGNSPLHF.

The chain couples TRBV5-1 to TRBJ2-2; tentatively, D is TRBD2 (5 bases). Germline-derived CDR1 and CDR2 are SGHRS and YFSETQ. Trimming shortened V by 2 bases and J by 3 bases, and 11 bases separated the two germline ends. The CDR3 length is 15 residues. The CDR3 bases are TGCGCCAGCAGCTTATCCGGGGAGTACACCGGGGAGCTGTTTTTT. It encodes CASSLSGEYTGELFF.

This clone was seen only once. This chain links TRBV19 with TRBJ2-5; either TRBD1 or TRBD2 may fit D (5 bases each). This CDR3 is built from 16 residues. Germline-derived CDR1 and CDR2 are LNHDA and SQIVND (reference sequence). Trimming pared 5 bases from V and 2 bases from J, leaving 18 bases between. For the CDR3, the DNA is TGTGCCAGTAGTCTACGGATCGGGACGGCTCAAGAGACCCAGTACTTC. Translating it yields CASSLRIGTAQETQYF.

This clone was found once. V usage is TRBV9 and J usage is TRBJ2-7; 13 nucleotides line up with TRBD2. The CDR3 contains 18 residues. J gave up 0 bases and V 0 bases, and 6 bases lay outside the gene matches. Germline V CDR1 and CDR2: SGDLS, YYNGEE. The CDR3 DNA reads TGTGCCAGCAGCGTAGCCCCGACTAGCGGGGGGCTCTCCTACGAGCAGTACTTC. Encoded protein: CASSVAPTSGGLSYEQYF.

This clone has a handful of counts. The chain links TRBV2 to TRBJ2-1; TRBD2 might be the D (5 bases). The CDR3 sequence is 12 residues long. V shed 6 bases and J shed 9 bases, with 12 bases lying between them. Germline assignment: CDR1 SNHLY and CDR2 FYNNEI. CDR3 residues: CASSPGYGEQFF. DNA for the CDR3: TGTGCCAGCAGCCCGGGGTACGGTGAGCAGTTCTTC.

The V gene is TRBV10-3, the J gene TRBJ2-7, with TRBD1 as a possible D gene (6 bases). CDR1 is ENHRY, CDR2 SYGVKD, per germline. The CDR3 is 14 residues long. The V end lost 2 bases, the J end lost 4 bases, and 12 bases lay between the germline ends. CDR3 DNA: TGTGCCATCAGTGAGACCAACAGGGTGTACGAGCAGTACTTC. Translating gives CAISETNRVYEQYF.

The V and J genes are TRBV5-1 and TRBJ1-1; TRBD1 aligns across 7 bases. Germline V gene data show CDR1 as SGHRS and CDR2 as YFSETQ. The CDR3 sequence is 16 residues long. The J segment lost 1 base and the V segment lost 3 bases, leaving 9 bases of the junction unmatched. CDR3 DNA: TGCGCCAGCAGCTCCCGGGACAGACCGCCGAACACTGAAGCTTTCTTT. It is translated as CASSSRDRPPNTEAFF.